These 20 T cell receptor beta chains were all obtained from the same sample, sequenced in a study of vaccination and CD4 T cells after COVID-19. Cultured CD4+ T cell DNA was sequenced using the Oncomine TCR Beta short-read assay. TCRdb ran MiXCR on the PCR reads and lists one entry per CDR3 protein. The sample consists of about 25,000 distinct CDR3 sequences, around 49% of them appearing once. Their antigens remain unidentified. Regarding treatment: roughly 11-day PBMC culture with coronavirus spike peptide pools or control peptides (ViraFEST assay). Sequencing input: CD4+ T cells from blood, cultured in vitro. All receptors come from a human donor who had recovered from COVID-19.

This clonotype has a handful of counts. The CDR3: CSAPAPGVGTDTQYF. The CDR3, as DNA: TGCAGTGCCCCCGCCCCAGGGGTAGGCACAGATACGCAGTATTTT. The chain employs TRBV20-1 and TRBJ2-3; the D gene is possibly TRBD1 (6 bases). The V and J ends lost 6 bases and 1 base respectively, with 17 bases between them. Germline-derived CDR1 and CDR2 are DFQATT and SNEGSKA (reference sequence). The CDR3 runs 15 residues.

V is TRBV24-1 and J is TRBJ2-1; TRBD2 aligns across 9 bases. This CDR3 has 15 residues. The trim removed 8 bases at V and 4 bases at J, leaving 8 bases unmatched. Germline CDR1 and CDR2: KGHDR and SFDVKD. The CDR3 DNA reads TGTGCCACCACCGGAGCGGGAGGAGGGTACAATGAGCAGTTCTTC. This codes for CATTGAGGGYNEQFF.

This clonotype was detected only once. The chain recombines TRBV5-1 with TRBJ2-3, with D possibly being TRBD1 or TRBD2 (5 bases each). V was shortened by 1 base and J by 3 bases, with 9 bases between the two germline ends. From germline, CDR1 is SGHRS and CDR2 YFSETQ. This CDR3 has 14 amino acids. The CDR3 DNA follows: TGCGCCAGCAGCTTGCTGGGGGAGACAGATACGCAGTATTTT. Its translation: CASSLLGETDTQYF.

The chain has TRBV19 and TRBJ2-7, with a weak D call TRBD2 (5 bases). Trimming stripped 3 bases from V and 0 bases from J, with 12 bases between. The CDR3 runs to 15 residues. CDR1 is LNHDA and CDR2 is SQIVND in the germline V gene (reference sequence). CDR3 DNA: TGTGCCAGTAGTATTCGGGGAGATTACTCCTACGAGCAGTACTTC. Its translation is CASSIRGDYSYEQYF.

This chain connects TRBV14 to TRBJ2-5, with TRBD2 matching over 8 bases. CDR3 length: 16 residues. CDR1 SGHDN and CDR2 FVKESK come from the germline V gene. Losses at the gene ends were 1 base for V and 4 bases for J; bases not matched to a gene: 8. CDR3 protein: CASSQVAGRAVETQYF. Written as DNA, the CDR3 is TGTGCCAGCAGCCAAGTAGCGGGAAGGGCCGTAGAGACCCAGTACTTC.

The V and J genes are TRBV6-5 and TRBJ1-2; 12 positions match TRBD1. This CDR3 has 16 amino acids. After removal of 4 bases from V and 5 bases from J, the junction contained 8 bases not matched to a gene. Germline-derived CDR1 and CDR2 are MNHEY and SVGAGI. The CDR3 spells CASSSGQGAGAYGYTF. The CDR3 DNA sequence: TGTGCCAGCAGTTCGGGACAGGGGGCAGGGGCTTATGGCTACACCTTC.

This chain uses TRBV20-1 with TRBJ2-5; the match to TRBD2 covers 12 bases. CDR3 length: 15 amino acids. CDR1 and CDR2 (germline): DFQATT, SNEGSKA (reference sequence). V gave up 8 bases and J gave up 3 bases; unmatched junction bases: 10. The CDR3 region has the DNA TGCAGTTTCTCTAGCGGGGGGGCTAGGGAAGAGACCCAGTACTTC. Amino acid sequence: CSFSSGGAREETQYF.

This chain links TRBV7-2 with TRBJ2-3, with unresolved D. The CDR3 sequence is 12 residues long. Germline values: CDR1 SGHTA, CDR2 FQGNSA. V was clipped by 1 base and J by 2 bases, with 1 base between them. Here the CDR3 reads CASSLDTDTQYF. As DNA, the CDR3 is TGTGCCAGCAGCTTAGACACAGATACGCAGTATTTT.

This chain joins TRBV15 and TRBJ2-7; TRBD1 matches at 8 bases. The germline V gene encodes CDR1 LNHNV and CDR2 YYDKDF (reference sequence). V lost 2 bases to trimming and J lost 4 bases; unmatched junction nucleotides: 7. The CDR3 has 15 residues. Here the CDR3 DNA reads TGTGCCACCAGCAGAAACCGGGACAGGATATACGAGCAGTACTTC. This codes for CATSRNRDRIYEQYF.

This clonotype was seen more than once but under ten times. The chain carries TRBV2 and TRBJ2-3; TRBD1 matches 8 bases. Germline CDR1 and CDR2: SNHLY and FYNNEI. The CDR3 is 16 amino acids. Germline trimming cut 7 bases from V and 0 bases from J; bases unmatched to any gene: 9. CDR3 sequence (DNA): TGTGCCAGCACCAGGGGGGACAGGATAAGCACAGATACGCAGTATTTT. Protein: CASTRGDRISTDTQYF.

The chain couples TRBV7-9 to TRBJ2-3; a weak D match, TRBD2 (6 bases). The CDR3 has 16 amino acids. From germline, CDR1 is SEHNR and CDR2 FQNEAQ (reference sequence). With 5 bases removed from V and 2 bases from J, the gap between germline ends came to 17 bases. CDR3: CASSPGDEFFTDTQYF. Written as DNA, the CDR3 is TGTGCCAGCAGCCCGGGGGATGAGTTCTTCACAGATACGCAGTATTTT.

The chain employs TRBV6-5 and TRBJ1-3; D uncertain. With 2 bases removed from V and 0 bases from J, the gap between germline ends came to 11 bases. This CDR3 region has 16 residues. From germline, CDR1 is MNHEY and CDR2 SVGAGI. CDR3 in DNA: TGTGCCAGCAGTTACGACGCCCTGAGCTCTGGAAACACCATATATTTT. Its protein is CASSYDALSSGNTIYF.

The chain's CDR3 is CASSPLAGAETQYF. DNA for the CDR3: TGTGCCAGCTCACCACTGGCGGGGGCTGAGACCCAGTACTTC. The chain combines TRBV18 with TRBJ2-5; D possibly corresponds to TRBD2 (7 bases). Germline-derived CDR1 and CDR2 are KGHSH and LQKENI. V lost 1 base to trimming and J lost 5 bases, with 11 bases between them. The length of the CDR3 is 14 residues.

CDR3 sequence (DNA): TGCAGTGCTAGAGAACCTGACAGGGGGCTGGGCAATCAGCCCCAGCATTTT. Translation: CSAREPDRGLGNQPQHF. The V and J genes are TRBV20-1 and TRBJ1-5; 10 nucleotides match TRBD1. Germline CDR1 reads DFQATT; CDR2 reads SNEGSKA (reference sequence). The V segment lost 0 bases and the J segment 2 bases; nucleotides outside the gene matches: 7. CDR3 length: 17 residues.

This clonotype came up a few times. J is TRBJ2-2 and V is TRBV20-1, with 11 bases matching TRBD2. The CDR3 has 21 amino acids. V shed 5 bases, J shed 3 bases, and the junction held 23 bases outside the gene matches. CDR1 and CDR2 from the germline V gene are DFQATT and SNEGSKA (reference sequence). Here the CDR3 reads CSAPAPRGRGSGRADTGELFF. CDR3 bases: TGCAGTGCTCCCGCCCCGAGGGGGCGAGGTAGCGGGAGGGCCGACACCGGGGAGCTGTTTTTT.

This clonotype occurred a few times. J is TRBJ1-4 and V is TRBV28; 9 bases fit TRBD1. CDR1 and CDR2 (germline): MDHEN, SYDVKM. V trimming: 6 bases; J trimming: 6 bases; junction bases outside the gene matches: 2. This CDR3 comprises 13 residues. The CDR3 loop reads CASRGTGYEKLFF. Here the CDR3 DNA reads TGTGCCAGCAGGGGGACAGGGTATGAAAAACTGTTTTTT.

The V and J genes are TRBV28 and TRBJ1-4, with D maybe TRBD1 (5 bases). V lost 3 bases to trimming and J lost 10 bases, with 18 bases between them. Germline assignment: CDR1 MDHEN and CDR2 SYDVKM. The CDR3 contains 15 residues. The DNA of the CDR3 is TGTGCCAGCAGTTTTGGAGGGACTAGTAGGGGAAAACTGTTTTTT. Its protein is CASSFGGTSRGKLFF.

The chain has TRBV7-9 and TRBJ2-3; 8 bases map to TRBD1. After removal of 4 bases from V and 2 bases from J, the junction contained 5 bases not matched to a gene. Looked up from germline, CDR1 is SEHNR and CDR2 is FQNEAQ (reference sequence). The CDR3 has 15 amino acids. CDR3 sequence (DNA): TGTGCCAGCAGCTCCAGGGGGCGGTCCACAGATACGCAGTATTTT. Translating it yields CASSSRGRSTDTQYF.

This sequence joins TRBV6-1 and TRBJ1-5, with D tentatively TRBD1 (5 bases). CDR3 length: 14 residues. Germline V gives CDR1 MNHNS, CDR2 SASEGT. The V end lost 6 bases, the J end lost 1 base, and 10 bases lay between the germline ends. Here the CDR3 DNA reads TGTGCCAGCAGCAGGGACCTGAGCAATCAGCCCCAGCATTTT. As protein: CASSRDLSNQPQHF.

This clonotype was picked up a small number of times. The chain couples TRBV19 to TRBJ1-5; D uncertain. In germline, CDR1 is LNHDA, CDR2 SQIVND (reference sequence). The CDR3 runs to 14 residues. Trimming took 3 bases from V and 3 from J, leaving 9 bases between them. Here the CDR3 reads CASSISSHNQPQHF. The CDR3 DNA is TGTGCCAGTAGTATTTCGTCACACAATCAGCCCCAGCATTTT.